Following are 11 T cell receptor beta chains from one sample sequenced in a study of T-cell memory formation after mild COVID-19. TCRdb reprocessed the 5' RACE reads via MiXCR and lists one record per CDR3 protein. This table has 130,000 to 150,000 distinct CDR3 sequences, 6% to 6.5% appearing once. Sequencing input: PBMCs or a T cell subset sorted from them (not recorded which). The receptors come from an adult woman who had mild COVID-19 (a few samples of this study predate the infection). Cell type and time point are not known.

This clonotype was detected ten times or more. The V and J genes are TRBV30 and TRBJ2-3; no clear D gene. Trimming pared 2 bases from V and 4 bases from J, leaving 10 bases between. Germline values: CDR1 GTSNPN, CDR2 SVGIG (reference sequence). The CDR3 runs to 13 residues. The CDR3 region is CAWSSRRADTQYF. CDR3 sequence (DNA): TGTGCCTGGAGTTCACGACGCGCAGATACGCAGTATTTT.

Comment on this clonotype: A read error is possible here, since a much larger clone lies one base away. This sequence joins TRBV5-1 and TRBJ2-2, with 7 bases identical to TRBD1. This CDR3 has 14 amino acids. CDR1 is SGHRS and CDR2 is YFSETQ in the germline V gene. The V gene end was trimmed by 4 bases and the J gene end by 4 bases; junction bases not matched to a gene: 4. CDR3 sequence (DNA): TGCGCCAGCAGCCTCCGGACAGGCACCGGGGAGCTGTTTTTT. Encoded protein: CASSLRTGTGELFF.

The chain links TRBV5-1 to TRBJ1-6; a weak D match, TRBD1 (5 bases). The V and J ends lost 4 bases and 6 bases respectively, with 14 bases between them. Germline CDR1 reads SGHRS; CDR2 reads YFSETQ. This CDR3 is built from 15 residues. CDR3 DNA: TGCGCCAGCAGCCGAGGGACGTCCGGTAATTCACCCCTCCACTTT. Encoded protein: CASSRGTSGNSPLHF.

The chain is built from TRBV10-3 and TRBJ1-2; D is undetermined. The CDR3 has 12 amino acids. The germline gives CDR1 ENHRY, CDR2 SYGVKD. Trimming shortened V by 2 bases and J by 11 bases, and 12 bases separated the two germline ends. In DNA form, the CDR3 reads TGTGCCATCAGTGAGGTTACCCGGAATTACACCTTC. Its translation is CAISEVTRNYTF.

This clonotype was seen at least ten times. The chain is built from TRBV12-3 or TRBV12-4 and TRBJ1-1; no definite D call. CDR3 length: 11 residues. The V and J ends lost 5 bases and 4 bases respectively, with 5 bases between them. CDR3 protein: CASSAVTEAFF. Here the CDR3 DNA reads TGTGCCAGCAGTGCCGTCACTGAAGCTTTCTTT.

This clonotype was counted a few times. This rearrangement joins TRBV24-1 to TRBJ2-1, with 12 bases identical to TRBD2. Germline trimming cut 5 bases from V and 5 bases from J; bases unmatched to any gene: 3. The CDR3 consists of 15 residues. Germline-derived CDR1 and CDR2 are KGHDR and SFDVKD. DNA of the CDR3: TGTGCCACCAGTGCTAGCGGGAGGGTGGACAATGAGCAGTTCTTC. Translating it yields CATSASGRVDNEQFF.

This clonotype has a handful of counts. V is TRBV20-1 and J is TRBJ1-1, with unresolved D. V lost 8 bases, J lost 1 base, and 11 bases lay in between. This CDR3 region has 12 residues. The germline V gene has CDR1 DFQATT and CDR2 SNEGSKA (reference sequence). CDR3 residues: CSPRTANTEAFF. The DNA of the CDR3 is TGCAGTCCCCGGACGGCGAACACTGAAGCTTTCTTT.

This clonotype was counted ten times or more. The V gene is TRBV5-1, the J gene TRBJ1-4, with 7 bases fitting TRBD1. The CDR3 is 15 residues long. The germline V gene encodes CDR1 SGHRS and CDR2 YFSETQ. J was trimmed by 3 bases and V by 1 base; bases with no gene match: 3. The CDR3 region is CASSLSGQPNEKLFF. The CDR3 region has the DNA TGCGCCAGCAGCTTGTCGGGACAGCCTAATGAAAAACTGTTTTTT.

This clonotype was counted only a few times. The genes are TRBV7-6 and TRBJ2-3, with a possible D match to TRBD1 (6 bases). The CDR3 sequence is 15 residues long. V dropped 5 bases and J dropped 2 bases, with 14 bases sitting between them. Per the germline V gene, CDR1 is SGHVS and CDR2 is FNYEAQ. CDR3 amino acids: CASSLGQILTDTQYF. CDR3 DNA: TGTGCCAGCAGCCTAGGACAGATTCTCACAGATACGCAGTATTTT.

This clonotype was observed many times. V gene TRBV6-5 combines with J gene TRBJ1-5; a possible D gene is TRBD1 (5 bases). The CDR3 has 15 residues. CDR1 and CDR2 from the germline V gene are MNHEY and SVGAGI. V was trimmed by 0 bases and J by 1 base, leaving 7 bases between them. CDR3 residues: CASSYSRDSNQPQHF. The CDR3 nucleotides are TGTGCCAGCAGTTACTCGAGGGACAGCAATCAGCCCCAGCATTTT.

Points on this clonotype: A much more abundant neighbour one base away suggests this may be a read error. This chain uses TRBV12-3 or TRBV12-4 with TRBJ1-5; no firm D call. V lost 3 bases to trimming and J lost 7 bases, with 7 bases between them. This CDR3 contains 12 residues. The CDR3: CASSFGQQPQHF. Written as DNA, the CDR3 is TGTGCCAGCAGTTTCGGCCAGCAGCCCCAGCATTTT.